The clone carrying this T cell receptor (beta chain) occurred a few times. This record belongs to a study of T cells in Graves' hyperthyroidism and ophthalmopathy. Between the trimmed V and J ends, which lost 8 bases and 6 bases, there was a span of 11 bases. Germline V lookup: CDR1 SEHNR, CDR2 FQNEAQ (reference sequence). This CDR3 has 11 amino acids. RNA transcripts gave rise to amplified TCR beta CDR3 regions. First-round RT-PCR with HTBI primers amplified the TCR CDR3 region. TCRdb re-called the multiplex PCR reads through MiXCR, storing one row per CDR3 protein. The table lists 450,000 to 650,000 distinct CDR3 sequences, under 20% of them singletons.

Sequenced sample: blood. The TCR was taken from a woman in her late teens or twenties with Graves' ophthalmopathy. The chain combines TRBV7-9 with TRBJ2-7; the D is unclear. The CDR3 DNA reads TGTGCCAGCGCAAATCTAGGCGAGCAGTACTTC. Translated, it gives CASANLGEQYF.